This T cell receptor (beta chain) originates from a study of blood T cells in healthy people across ages. Together with a sample-barcoded 5' primer, a J-beta primer mix was included in a second PCR lasting about 7 to 11 cycles. Each cDNA molecule received a tag from a template-switch adaptor that had 12 random nucleotides. TCRdb independently ran MiXCR on the 5' RACE reads; one entry per CDR3 protein. The repertoire holds about 1.8 million distinct CDR3 sequences, with around half as singletons. Regarding this clonotype: Its antigen is unidentified.

Study-wide points: Unsorted PBMC input precluded a conclusive naive versus antigen-experienced comparison. As age increased, TCR beta diversity per million T cells fell in a roughly linear fashion. Estimates drawn from one million T cells were deemed to understate diversity.

Trimming removed 3 bases from V and 1 base from J, with 10 bases in between. CDR3 size: 14 residues. From germline, CDR1 is DFQATT and CDR2 SNEGSKA (reference sequence). The chain joins TRBV20-1 to TRBJ2-1; unclear D gene. The sequencing sample was made of blood. The TCR sequence derives from a woman in her thirties or forties in good health. This chain's CDR3 is CSASNRVSYNEQFF. CDR3 bases: TGCAGTGCTAGTAACCGGGTTTCCTACAATGAGCAGTTCTTC.